This T cell receptor beta chain was sequenced for a study of cytomegalovirus exposure and HLA in healthy donors. Study details: Of some 410 genotyped donors, roughly 81% grouped in the Caucasian-associated ancestry cluster.

This clone has only a few counts. Its antigen is still unknown. At one of its ends the junction is not consistent with the germline gene, which may arise from a read error. The study ran its PCR with 60 Vbeta and 13 Jbeta primers. The repertoire was sequenced with immunoSEQ multiplex PCR; TCRdb's copy has only in-frame clones and lacks some. Among around 300,000 clones listed, about 66% were seen once. Whole-study findings and limits: Association of a missense DCLRE1C variant with TCR beta V- and J-gene trimming was reported in a later analysis. The authors listed around 150 TCR beta chains as cytomegalovirus-associated.

Germline V gene lookup returns CDR1 SEHNR and CDR2 FQNEAQ (reference sequence). CDR3 length: 17 amino acids. This chain uses TRBV7-9 with TRBJ1-1, with 9 nucleotides matching TRBD1. The receptor was isolated from a female donor in good health and CMV-seronegative. Material: PBMCs. The DNA for the CDR3 is TGTTCCAGCAGCTCCGGGACAGGGAGCGGAAGGAGCACTGAAGCTTTCTTT. It translates to CSSSSGTGSGRSTEAFF.